Below, 13 T cell receptor beta chains from the same sample are listed, as sequenced in a study of blood T cell repertoires in COVID-19. The table came from immunoSEQ multiplex PCR; TCRdb's copy has only in-frame clones and leaves some out. Here the sample spans under 350,000 clones, around four fifths being singletons. The sequenced material came from peripheral blood. These receptors all stem from a man between 60 and 75 years old who had recovered from COVID-19.

The V and J genes are TRBV19 and TRBJ2-7; 8 nucleotides match TRBD1. This CDR3 spans 14 amino acids. V was pared by 5 bases and J by 1 base, with 4 bases of the junction left unmatched. Germline loops: CDR1 LNHDA, CDR2 SQIVND (reference sequence). The CDR3 spells CASSGRQGSYEQYF. CDR3 nucleotide sequence: TGTGCCAGTAGTGGGCGACAGGGGTCCTACGAGCAGTACTTC.

The gene calls are TRBV7-2 and TRBJ1-4, with TRBD1 matching over 9 bases. In germline, CDR1 is SGHTA, CDR2 FQGNSA. The V segment lost 0 bases and the J segment 10 bases; nucleotides outside the gene matches: 6. CDR3 length: 15 amino acids. The CDR3 DNA reads as TGTGCCAGCAGCTTAGCGGGGACAGGGATGGTAAAACTGTTTTTT. Its protein product is CASSLAGTGMVKLFF.

Comment on this clone: In the same sample, other DNA sequences code for this CDR3. J is TRBJ2-3 and V is TRBV12-5; 8 bases are a match to TRBD2. V shed 1 base, J shed 0 bases, and the junction held 3 bases outside the gene matches. CDR3 size: 16 residues. The V gene's germline CDR1 is LGHNT and CDR2 FRNRAP. CDR3 DNA sequence: TGTGCTAGTGGTTTGGGGCTAGCGGGTAGCACAGATACGCAGTATTTT. It encodes CASGLGLAGSTDTQYF.

The V and J genes are TRBV25-1 and TRBJ1-2; a weak D match, TRBD1 (6 bases). Trimming stripped 6 bases from V and 4 bases from J, with 15 bases between. This CDR3 region has 14 residues. CDR1 and CDR2 from the germline V gene are MGHDK and SYGVNS. The CDR3 DNA is TGTGCCAGCAGCCCTCAGGGGAAGGGCTATGGCTACACCTTC. Residues: CASSPQGKGYGYTF.

The V and J genes are TRBV6-5 and TRBJ2-7; 10 bases are a match to TRBD1. The junction had 10 bases not matched to a gene; V was cut back by 5 bases and J by 6 bases. Germline assignment: CDR1 MNHEY and CDR2 SVGAGI. The CDR3 is 15 amino acids. The CDR3 coding sequence is TGTGCCAGCAGTCGCCCCGGGACAGGGGAGTTCGAGCAGTACTTC. Protein product: CASSRPGTGEFEQYF.

V gene TRBV28 combines with J gene TRBJ1-2, with 7 bases aligning to TRBD1. V lost 6 bases to trimming and J lost 3 bases; unmatched junction nucleotides: 10. The CDR3 is made up of 15 amino acids. Germline values: CDR1 MDHEN, CDR2 SYDVKM. In nucleotides, the CDR3 is TGTGCCAGCAGCGAACAAGGGGGCTCTTACTATGGCTACACCTTC. Protein: CASSEQGGSYYGYTF.

The V call is TRBV4-1, the J call TRBJ1-2, with D tentatively TRBD1 (6 bases). The CDR3 consists of 14 residues. V was trimmed by 8 bases and J by 3 bases, leaving 16 bases between them. Per germline, CDR1 MGHRA and CDR2 YSYEKL. The CDR3 DNA sequence: TGCGCCAGCGGAGCCGTCAGGGGCGACTATGGCTACACCTTC. This translates into CASGAVRGDYGYTF.

The V and J genes are TRBV18 and TRBJ2-1, with D maybe TRBD2 (6 bases). The germline V gene has CDR1 KGHSH and CDR2 LQKENI. V was cut by 2 bases and J by 3 bases, with 8 bases left in between. The CDR3 sequence is 14 residues long. CDR3 sequence reads: CASSPVGGYNEQFF. As DNA, the CDR3 is TGTGCCAGCTCACCAGTCGGGGGCTACAATGAGCAGTTCTTC.

This clone has just a few counts. The V and J genes are TRBV3-1 (or the pseudogene TRBV3-2) and TRBJ2-3; TRBD2 agrees at 8 bases. The germline gives CDR1 LGHDT, CDR2 YNNKEL (reference sequence). CDR3 length: 16 residues. Trimming took 0 bases from V and 6 from J; bases not matched to a gene: 8. The CDR3 sequence: CASSQEGSGRGDTQYF. The CDR3 bases are TGTGCCAGCAGCCAAGAGGGCAGCGGGAGAGGGGATACGCAGTATTTT.

The chain joins TRBV11-2 to TRBJ2-5; D is possibly TRBD2 (5 bases). The germline V gene encodes CDR1 SGHAT and CDR2 FQNNGV. This CDR3 is built from 15 residues. The ends were cut back, 0 bases at V and 5 bases at J, with 13 bases in the middle. CDR3 protein: CASSLDPLARETQYF. The DNA for the CDR3 is TGTGCCAGCAGCTTAGATCCGCTAGCCCGGGAGACCCAGTACTTC.

V is TRBV29-1 and J is TRBJ2-1; TRBD1 aligns across 7 bases. Looked up from germline, CDR1 is SQVTM and CDR2 is ANQGSEA. The junction had 14 bases not matched to a gene; V was cut back by 5 bases and J by 7 bases. The CDR3 runs to 15 residues. The CDR3 region is CSVTLDRELRNEQFF. The CDR3, as DNA: TGCAGCGTTACCCTTGACAGGGAGTTGAGAAATGAGCAGTTCTTC.

The V and J genes are TRBV5-5 and TRBJ2-1, with D tentatively TRBD1 (5 bases). The CDR3 contains 15 residues. Germline CDR1 is SGHKS and CDR2 is YYEKEE (reference sequence). Trimming pared 1 base from V and 7 bases from J, leaving 15 bases between. The CDR3 DNA reads as TGTGCCAGCAGCTTGCTTCCGACAGTGAGGAATGAGCAGTTCTTC. Its protein is CASSLLPTVRNEQFF.

The chain uses TRBV5-1 and TRBJ1-1; D ambiguous. V lost 5 bases and J lost 0, with 11 bases in between. The CDR3 has 14 residues. Germline loops: CDR1 SGHRS, CDR2 YFSETQ. CDR3 coding DNA: TGCGCCAGCAGACTTGACAACATGAACACTGAAGCTTTCTTT. Amino acid sequence: CASRLDNMNTEAFF. Drawing the rest from reference TRBV5-1 and TRBJ1-1, the complete variable domain is KAGVTQTPRYLIKTRGQQVTLSCSPISGHRSVSWYQQTPGQGLQFLFEYFSETQRNKGNFPGRFSGRQFSNSRSEMNVSTLELGDSALYLCASRLDNMNTEAFFGQGTRLTVV.